This record concerns one T cell receptor (beta chain) sequence. Its target is not known. The CDR3 has 13 residues. CDR1 and CDR2 (germline): SGHDT, YYEEEE. V was trimmed by 2 bases and J by 5 bases, leaving 9 bases between them. This entry belongs to a study of cytomegalovirus exposure and HLA in healthy donors. Regarding the study as a whole: DRB1 had the most TCR associations and HLA-C the fewest, a later analysis found, with rates varying by HLA locus. Presence/absence analyses took donor sequencing depth as roughly uniform.

The PCR had 60 Vbeta and 13 Jbeta primers. The repertoire was sequenced with immunoSEQ multiplex PCR; TCRdb's copy has only in-frame clones and lacks some. The sample holds roughly 100,000 clones, around 84% seen once. This sequence joins TRBV5-6 and TRBJ2-3; a weak D match, TRBD1 (6 bases). Sequenced sample: PBMCs. The sequence came from a man aged 25-45 years in good health and CMV-seronegative. The CDR3 region is CASSFTDRDTQYF. DNA of the CDR3: TGTGCCAGCAGCTTTACGGACAGAGATACGCAGTATTTT.